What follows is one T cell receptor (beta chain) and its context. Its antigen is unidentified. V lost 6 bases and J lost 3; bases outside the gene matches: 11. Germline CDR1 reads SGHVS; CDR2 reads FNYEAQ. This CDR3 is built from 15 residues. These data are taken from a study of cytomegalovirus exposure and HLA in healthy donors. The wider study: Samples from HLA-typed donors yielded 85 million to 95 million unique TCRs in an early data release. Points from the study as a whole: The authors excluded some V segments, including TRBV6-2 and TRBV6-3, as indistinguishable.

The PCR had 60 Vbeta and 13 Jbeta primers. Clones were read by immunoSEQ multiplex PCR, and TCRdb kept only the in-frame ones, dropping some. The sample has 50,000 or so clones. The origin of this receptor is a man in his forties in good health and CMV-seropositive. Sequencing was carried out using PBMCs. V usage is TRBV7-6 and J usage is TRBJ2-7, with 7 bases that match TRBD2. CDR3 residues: CASRGGKRPNYEQYF. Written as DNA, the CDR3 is TGTGCCAGCAGGGGGGGGAAGCGCCCCAACTACGAGCAGTACTTC.